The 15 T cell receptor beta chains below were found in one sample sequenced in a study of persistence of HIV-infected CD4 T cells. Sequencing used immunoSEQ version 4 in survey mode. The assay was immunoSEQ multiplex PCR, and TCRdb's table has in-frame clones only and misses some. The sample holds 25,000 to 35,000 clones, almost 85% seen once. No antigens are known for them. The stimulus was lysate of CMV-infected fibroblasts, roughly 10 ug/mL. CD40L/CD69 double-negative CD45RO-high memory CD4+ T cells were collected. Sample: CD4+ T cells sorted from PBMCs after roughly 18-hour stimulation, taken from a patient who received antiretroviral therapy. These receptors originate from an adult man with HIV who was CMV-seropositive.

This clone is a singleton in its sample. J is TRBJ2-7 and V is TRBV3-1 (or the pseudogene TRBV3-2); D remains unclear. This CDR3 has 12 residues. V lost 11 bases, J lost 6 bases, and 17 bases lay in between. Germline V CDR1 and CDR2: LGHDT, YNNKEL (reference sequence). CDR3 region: CAGRPRRTEQYF. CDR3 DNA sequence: TGTGCCGGCCGACCGAGGCGGACCGAGCAGTACTTC.

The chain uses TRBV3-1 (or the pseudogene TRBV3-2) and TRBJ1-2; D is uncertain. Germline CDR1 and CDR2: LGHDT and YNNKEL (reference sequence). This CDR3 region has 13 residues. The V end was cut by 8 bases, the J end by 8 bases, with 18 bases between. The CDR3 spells CASGEIYMEGYTF. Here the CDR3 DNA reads TGTGCCAGCGGGGAGATTTATATGGAGGGCTACACCTTC.

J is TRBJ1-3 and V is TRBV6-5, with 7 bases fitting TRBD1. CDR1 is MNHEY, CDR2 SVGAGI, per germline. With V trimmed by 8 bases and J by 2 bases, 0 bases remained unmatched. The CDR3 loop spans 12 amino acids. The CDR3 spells CASDRAGNTIYF. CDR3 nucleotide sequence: TGTGCCAGCGACAGGGCTGGAAACACCATATATTTT.

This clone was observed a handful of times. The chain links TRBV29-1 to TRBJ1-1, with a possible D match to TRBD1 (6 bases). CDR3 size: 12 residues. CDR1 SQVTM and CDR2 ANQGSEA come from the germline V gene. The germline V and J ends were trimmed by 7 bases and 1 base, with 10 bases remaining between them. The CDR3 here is CSASRGNTEAFF. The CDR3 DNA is TGCAGCGCTAGCAGGGGGAACACTGAAGCTTTCTTT.

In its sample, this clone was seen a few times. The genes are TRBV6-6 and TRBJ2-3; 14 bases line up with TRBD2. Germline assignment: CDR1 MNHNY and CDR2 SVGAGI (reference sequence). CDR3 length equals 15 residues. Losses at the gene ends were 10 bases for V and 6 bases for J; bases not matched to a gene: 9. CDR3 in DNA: TGTGCCATCGCCGGACTAGCGGGGGGCCTGGATACGCAGTATTTT. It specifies CAIAGLAGGLDTQYF.

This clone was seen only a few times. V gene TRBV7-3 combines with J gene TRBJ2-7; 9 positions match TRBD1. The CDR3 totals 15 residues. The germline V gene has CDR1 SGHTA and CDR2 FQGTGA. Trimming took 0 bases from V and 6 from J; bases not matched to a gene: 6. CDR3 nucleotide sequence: TGTGCCAGCAGCTTAACTGCGGGACAGGGTGCCGAGCAGTACTTC. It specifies CASSLTAGQGAEQYF.

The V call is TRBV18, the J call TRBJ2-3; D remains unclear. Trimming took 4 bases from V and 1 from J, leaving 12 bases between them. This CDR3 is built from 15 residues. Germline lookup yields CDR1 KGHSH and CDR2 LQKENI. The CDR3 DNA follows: TGTGCCAGCTCACTTACGGGTGGTGGCACAGATACGCAGTATTTT. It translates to CASSLTGGGTDTQYF.

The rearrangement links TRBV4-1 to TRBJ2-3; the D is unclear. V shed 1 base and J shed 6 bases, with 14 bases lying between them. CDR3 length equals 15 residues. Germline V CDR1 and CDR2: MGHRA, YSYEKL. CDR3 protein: CASSQGPETADTQYF. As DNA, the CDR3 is TGCGCCAGCAGCCAAGGACCTGAGACGGCGGATACGCAGTATTTT.

The CDR3 coding sequence is TGTGCCAGCAGCCTCTCCGGGGGGTCGGGCACAGATACGCAGTATTTT. This codes for CASSLSGGSGTDTQYF. The genes are TRBV3-1 (or the pseudogene TRBV3-2) and TRBJ2-3; TRBD2 agrees at 7 bases. Trimming took 4 bases from V and 1 from J; bases not matched to a gene: 8. The CDR3 totals 16 residues. CDR1 and CDR2 (germline): LGHDT, YNNKEL (reference sequence).

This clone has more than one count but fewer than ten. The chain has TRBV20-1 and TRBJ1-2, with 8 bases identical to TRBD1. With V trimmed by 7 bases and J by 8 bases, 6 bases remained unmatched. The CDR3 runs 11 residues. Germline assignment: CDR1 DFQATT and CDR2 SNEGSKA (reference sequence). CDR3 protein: CSGWDRQGYTF. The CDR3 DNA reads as TGCAGTGGATGGGACAGGCAGGGCTACACCTTC.

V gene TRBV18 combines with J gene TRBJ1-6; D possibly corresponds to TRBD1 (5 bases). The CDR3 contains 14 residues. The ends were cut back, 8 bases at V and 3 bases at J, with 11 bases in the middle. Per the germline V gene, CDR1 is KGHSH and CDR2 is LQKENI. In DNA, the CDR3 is TGTGCCAGCCCCCCGACAGTCTATAATTCACCCCTCCACTTT. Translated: CASPPTVYNSPLHF. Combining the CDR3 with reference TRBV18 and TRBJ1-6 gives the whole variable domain NAGVMQNPRHLVRRRGQEARLRCSPMKGHSHVYWYRQLPEEGLKFMVYLQKENIIDESGMPKERFSAEFPKEGPSILRIQQVVRGDSAAYFCASPPTVYNSPLHFGNGTRLTVT.

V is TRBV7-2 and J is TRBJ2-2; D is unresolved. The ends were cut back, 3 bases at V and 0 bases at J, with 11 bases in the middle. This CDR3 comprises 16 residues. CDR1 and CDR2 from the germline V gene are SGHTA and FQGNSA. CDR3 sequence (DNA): TGTGCCAGCAGCTTGGTAGGCGGTGCGAACACCGGGGAGCTGTTTTTT. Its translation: CASSLVGGANTGELFF.

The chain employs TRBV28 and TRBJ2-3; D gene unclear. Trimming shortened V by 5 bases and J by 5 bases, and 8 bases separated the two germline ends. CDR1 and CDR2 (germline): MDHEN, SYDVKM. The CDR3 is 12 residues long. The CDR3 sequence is CASSPNIDTQYF. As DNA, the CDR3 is TGTGCCAGCAGTCCAAACATAGATACGCAGTATTTT.

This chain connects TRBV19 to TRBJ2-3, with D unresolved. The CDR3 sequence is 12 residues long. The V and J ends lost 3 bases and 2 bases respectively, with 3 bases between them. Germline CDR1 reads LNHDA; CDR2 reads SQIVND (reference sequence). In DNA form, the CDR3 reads TGTGCCAGTAGTATTTACACAGATACGCAGTATTTT. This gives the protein CASSIYTDTQYF.

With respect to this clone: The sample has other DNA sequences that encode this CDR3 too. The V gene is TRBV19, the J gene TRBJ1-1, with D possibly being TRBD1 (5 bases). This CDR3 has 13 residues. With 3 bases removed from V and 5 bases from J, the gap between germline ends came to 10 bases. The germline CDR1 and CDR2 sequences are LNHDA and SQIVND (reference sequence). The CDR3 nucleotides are TGTGCCAGTAGTATTCAGGGTAGTACTGAAGCTTTCTTT. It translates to CASSIQGSTEAFF.